The clone carrying this T cell receptor beta chain was seen ten or more times. This entry comes from a study of patients and donors after allogeneic stem cell transplantation. TCRdb reprocessed the RT-PCR reads with MiXCR, giving one entry per CDR3 protein. Of roughly 960,000 distinct CDR3 sequences in the sample, over 15% were seen once. The CDR3 has 13 amino acids. V was shortened by 2 bases and J by 6 bases, with 11 bases between the two germline ends. The receptor's source is a human donor who was either an allogeneic HSCT recipient or a stem cell or donor lymphocyte infusion donor (not recorded which). It is not recorded whose cells these are; they may come from a transplant donor. This chain uses TRBV12-3 or TRBV12-4 with TRBJ2-7; weak D call: TRBD1 (5 bases). The sample was blood, either unsorted or a sorted T cell fraction (not recorded which). CDR3 loop: CASSLFRASEQYF. In DNA, the CDR3 is TGTGCCAGCAGTTTATTCAGGGCGAGCGAGCAGTACTTC.